Given below is one T cell receptor (beta chain) in context. Sequencing used immunoSEQ multiplex PCR; TCRdb keeps in-frame clones, though not all of them. The top ten hold 0.6% to 0.85% of the sample, which has tens of thousands of clones, around nine tenths seen once. The record originates from a study of OX40 agonist ivuxolimab in advanced cancers. Overall study context: Among those enrolled, mean age was about 63 years (range about 20 to 79) and 75% to 85% were male. Of the participants, more than 35% had some prior anti-PD-1, anti-PD-L1 or anti-CTLA-4 therapy, which was allowed.

V shed 2 bases and J shed 2 bases, with 11 bases lying between them. CDR1 is SGHTA, CDR2 FQGNSA, per germline. The length of the CDR3 is 15 residues. This sequence was found in an adult with an advanced solid tumor such as melanoma, head and neck, liver or kidney cancer. The gene calls are TRBV7-2 and TRBJ2-3, with D possibly matching TRBD2 (6 bases). Sequenced here: CD4+ or CD8+ T cells sorted from blood, sampled in a trial of the OX40 agonist ivuxolimab. CDR3 loop: CASSLRAGNTDTQYF. The CDR3, as DNA: TGTGCCAGCAGCTTACGGGCGGGAAACACAGATACGCAGTATTTT.